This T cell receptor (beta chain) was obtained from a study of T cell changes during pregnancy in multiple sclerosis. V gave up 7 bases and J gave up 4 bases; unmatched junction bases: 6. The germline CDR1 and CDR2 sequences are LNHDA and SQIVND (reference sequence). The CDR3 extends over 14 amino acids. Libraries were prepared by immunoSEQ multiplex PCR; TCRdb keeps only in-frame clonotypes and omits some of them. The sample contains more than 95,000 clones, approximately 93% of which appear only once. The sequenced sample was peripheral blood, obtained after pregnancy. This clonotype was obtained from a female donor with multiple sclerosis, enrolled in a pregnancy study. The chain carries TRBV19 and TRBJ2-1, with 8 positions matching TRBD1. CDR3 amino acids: CASNTRTGYNEQFF. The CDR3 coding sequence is TGTGCCAGTAATACCAGGACAGGGTACAATGAGCAGTTCTTC.